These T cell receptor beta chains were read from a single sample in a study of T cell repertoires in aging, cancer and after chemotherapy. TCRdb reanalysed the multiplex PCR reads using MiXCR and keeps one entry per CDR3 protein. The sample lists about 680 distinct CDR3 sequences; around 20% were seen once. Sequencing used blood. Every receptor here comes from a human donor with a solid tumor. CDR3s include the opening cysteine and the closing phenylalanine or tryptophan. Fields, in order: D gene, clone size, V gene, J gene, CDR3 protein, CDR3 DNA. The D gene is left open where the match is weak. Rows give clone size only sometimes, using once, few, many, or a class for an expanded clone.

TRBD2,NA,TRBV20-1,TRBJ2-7,CSARDRLAGGYEQYF,TGCAGTGCTAGAGACCGACTAGCGGGAGGCTACGAGCAGTACTTC
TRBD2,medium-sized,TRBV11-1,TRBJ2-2,CASSSSTSGRRSGELFF,TGTGCCAGCAGCTCATCTACTAGCGGGAGAAGGTCCGGGGAGCTGTTTTTT
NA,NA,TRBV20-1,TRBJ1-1,CSAKTIPGYAEAFF,TGCAGTGCTAAGACGATTCCAGGGTACGCGGAAGCTTTCTTT
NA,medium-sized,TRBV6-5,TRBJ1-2,CASSYDRGYGYTF,TGTGCCAGCAGTTACGACCGCGGCTATGGCTACACCTTC
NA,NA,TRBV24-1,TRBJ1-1,CATSQGGGTEAFF,TGTGCCACGAGTCAGGGAGGGGGGACTGAAGCTTTCTTT
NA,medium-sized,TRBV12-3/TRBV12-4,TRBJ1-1,CASSLVGGNTEAFF,TGTGCCAGCAGCTTAGTTGGAGGGAACACTGAAGCTTTCTTT
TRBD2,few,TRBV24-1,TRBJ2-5,CATSEPTGGVETQYF,TGTGCCACCAGTGAACCGACGGGGGGGGTAGAGACCCAGTACTTC
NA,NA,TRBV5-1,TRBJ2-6,CASSSGTAFGANVLTF,TGCGCCAGCAGCTCAGGGACCGCATTCGGGGCCAACGTCCTGACTTTC
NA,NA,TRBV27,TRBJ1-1,CASSFQGNTEAFF,TGTGCCAGCAGTTTCCAGGGGAACACTGAAGCTTTCTTT
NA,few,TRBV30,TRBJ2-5,CAWSGVSKETQYF,TGTGCCTGGAGTGGTGTCAGTAAAGAGACCCAGTACTTC
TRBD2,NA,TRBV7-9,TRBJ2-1,CASLGSSGRALFF,TGTGCCAGCTTAGGGAGTAGCGGGAGGGCCCTGTTCTTC
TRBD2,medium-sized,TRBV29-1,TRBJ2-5,CSVCGSSETQYF,TGCAGCGTCTGCGGGAGTAGTGAGACCCAGTACTTC
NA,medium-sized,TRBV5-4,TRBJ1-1,CASSQTGGYTEAFF,TGTGCCAGCAGCCAAACCGGAGGTTACACTGAAGCTTTCTTT
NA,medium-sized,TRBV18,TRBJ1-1,CASSPQGGTEAFF,TGTGCCAGCTCACCACAGGGAGGCACTGAAGCTTTCTTT
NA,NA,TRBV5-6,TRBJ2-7,CASSLGGGEQYF,TGCGCCAGCAGCTTGGGCGGTGGCGAGCAGTACTTC
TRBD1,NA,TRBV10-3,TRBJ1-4,CASRADRDSEEKLFF,TGTGCCAGCAGGGCCGACAGGGATTCGGAAGAAAAACTGTTTTTT